A single sample is the source of the 15 T cell receptor beta chains below, sequenced in a study of blood T cell repertoires in COVID-19. Profiling relied on immunoSEQ multiplex PCR, and the TCRdb table lists in-frame clones only, not all of them. The top ten clones hold 1.5% to 2% of a sample with fewer than 350,000 clones, approximately 81% of them seen once. The sequenced material came from PBMCs or T cells enriched from blood (not recorded which). The receptors were sampled from a young woman who had been exposed to COVID-19.

This chain connects TRBV6-5 to TRBJ1-5; no firm D call. CDR3 length: 13 residues. Germline loops: CDR1 MNHEY, CDR2 SVGAGI. V shed 4 bases and J shed 3 bases, with 7 bases lying between them. The CDR3 DNA follows: TGTGCCAGCAGTTTACTGTACAATCAGCCCCAGCATTTT. Amino acids: CASSLLYNQPQHF.

The chain is built from TRBV15 and TRBJ2-7; 9 bases line up with TRBD1. Germline CDR1 is LNHNV and CDR2 is YYDKDF (reference sequence). The CDR3 runs 16 residues. The J segment lost 6 bases and the V segment lost 0 bases, leaving 9 bases of the junction unmatched. CDR3 amino acids: CATSRDMAETGGEQYF. In DNA form, the CDR3 reads TGTGCCACCAGCAGAGATATGGCGGAGACAGGGGGCGAGCAGTACTTC.

The V gene is TRBV19, the J gene TRBJ1-1, with 9 positions matching TRBD1. Looked up from germline, CDR1 is LNHDA and CDR2 is SQIVND (reference sequence). The CDR3 extends over 15 amino acids. V gave up 4 bases and J gave up 6 bases; unmatched junction bases: 9. The CDR3 here is CASSTSGTGMPEAFF. CDR3 nucleotides: TGTGCCAGTAGTACTTCCGGGACAGGGATGCCTGAAGCTTTCTTT.

The V gene is TRBV2, the J gene TRBJ1-2; D remains unclear. The CDR3 has 13 amino acids. Germline V gene sequence: CDR1 SNHLY, CDR2 FYNNEI. The V gene lost 6 bases and the J gene lost 1 base, with 9 bases spanning the gap. CDR3 amino acids: CASREDNNYGYTF. Written as DNA, the CDR3 is TGTGCCAGCAGGGAGGATAATAACTATGGCTACACCTTC.

V and J are TRBV5-1 and TRBJ2-5, with 9 bases that match TRBD2. The CDR3 contains 16 residues. Unmatched junction bases numbered 10, after V lost 4 bases and J lost 3 bases. Germline CDR1 SGHRS, CDR2 YFSETQ. DNA for the CDR3: TGCGCCAGCAGCCTTAGCGGGAGCATTGGGAAAGAGACCCAGTACTTC. Its protein product is CASSLSGSIGKETQYF. Full variable domain (remainder filled in from reference TRBV5-1 and TRBJ2-5): KAGVTQTPRYLIKTRGQQVTLSCSPISGHRSVSWYQQTPGQGLQFLFEYFSETQRNKGNFPGRFSGRQFSNSRSEMNVSTLELGDSALYLCASSLSGSIGKETQYFGPGTRLLVL.

The CDR3 here is CASSASGRAPDTQYF. The CDR3 nucleotides read TGTGCCAGCAGCGCTAGCGGGAGGGCCCCAGATACGCAGTATTTT. The gene calls are TRBV9 and TRBJ2-3; 12 bases are a match to TRBD2. Germline CDR1 and CDR2: SGDLS and YYNGEE. The CDR3 spans 15 residues. The V and J ends lost 3 bases and 4 bases, in that order; junction bases with no gene match: 3.

A single count supports this clone. The chain joins TRBV27 to TRBJ2-3; 8 nucleotides line up with TRBD1. The CDR3 has 14 amino acids. CDR1 and CDR2 (germline): MNHEY, SMNVEV (reference sequence). Trimming cost V 8 bases and J 7 bases; bases outside gene matches: 11. In DNA form, the CDR3 reads TGTGCCAGCGGGTCAGGGGGCCGCATCCATACGCAGTATTTT. This encodes CASGSGGRIHTQYF.

The rearrangement joins TRBV30 to TRBJ1-2; D is unresolved. This CDR3 is built from 13 residues. V shed 3 bases and J shed 1 base, with 9 bases lying between them. Germline assignment: CDR1 GTSNPN and CDR2 SVGIG (reference sequence). This chain's CDR3 is CAWRLYSNYGYTF. CDR3 bases: TGTGCCTGGAGGCTATACAGTAACTATGGCTACACCTTC.

This chain links TRBV27 with TRBJ1-6; 9 positions match TRBD1. J gave up 10 bases and V 4 bases, and 8 bases lay outside the gene matches. The CDR3 spans 15 residues. Germline V lookup: CDR1 MNHEY, CDR2 SMNVEV (reference sequence). The CDR3 spells CASSSYRGRRSPLHF. CDR3 nucleotides: TGTGCCAGCAGTTCATACAGGGGGCGCCGGTCACCCCTCCACTTT.

The sample holds one count of this clone. Here the CDR3 reads CASSQDYFQGIYTF. The DNA for the CDR3 is TGCGCCAGCAGCCAAGACTACTTCCAGGGAATCTACACCTTC. J is TRBJ1-2 and V is TRBV4-1; a possible D gene is TRBD1 (5 bases). The CDR3 totals 14 residues. Trimming removed 0 bases from V and 10 bases from J, with 15 bases in between. CDR1 and CDR2 from the germline V gene are MGHRA and YSYEKL.

The chain carries TRBV10-1 and TRBJ1-1; 11 positions match TRBD1. Trimming removed 4 bases from V and 5 bases from J; junction bases left unmatched: 21. CDR3 size: 20 residues. CDR1 is WNHNN and CDR2 is SYGVQD in the germline V gene (reference sequence). The CDR3, as DNA: TGCGCCAGCAGTGGTCCTTTATTCGGACAGGGGGCCCAGCAAGGTACTGAAGCTTTCTTT. Translated, it gives CASSGPLFGQGAQQGTEAFF.

The chain couples TRBV18 to TRBJ2-5; 7 nucleotides match TRBD2. This CDR3 region has 16 residues. V lost 3 bases and J lost 0; bases outside the gene matches: 7. Germline CDR1 KGHSH, CDR2 LQKENI. CDR3 in amino acids: CASSPQGGVNQETQYF. DNA of the CDR3: TGTGCCAGCTCACCGCAGGGAGGGGTGAACCAAGAGACCCAGTACTTC.

This rearrangement joins TRBV9 to TRBJ2-6; 8 positions match TRBD1. The ends lost 0 bases at V and 0 bases at J; junction bases unmatched: 8. The CDR3 loop spans 19 amino acids. Germline CDR1 reads SGDLS; CDR2 reads YYNGEE. As DNA, the CDR3 is TGTGCCAGCAGCGTAGCCCTTGGACAGGGCCTCTCTGGGGCCAACGTCCTGACTTTC. Protein: CASSVALGQGLSGANVLTF.

The V and J genes are TRBV5-6 and TRBJ2-3; 7 bases fit TRBD2. V lost 0 bases and J lost 2; bases outside the gene matches: 3. The CDR3 is made up of 15 amino acids. CDR1 and CDR2 from the germline V gene are SGHDT and YYEEEE. CDR3 sequence: CASSLGLAVTDTQYF. The CDR3 DNA sequence: TGTGCCAGCAGCTTGGGCCTAGCGGTCACAGATACGCAGTATTTT.

The rearrangement links TRBV2 to TRBJ1-2; possible D gene TRBD1, 5 bases. Trimming left V 8 bases short and J 3 bases short, with 13 bases between. This CDR3 comprises 13 residues. Germline CDR1 SNHLY, CDR2 FYNNEI. CDR3 nucleotide sequence: TGTGCCAGCCGCCCCTCGGGGGACTATGGCTACACCTTC. Translating it yields CASRPSGDYGYTF.